Relative to its sample, the clone carrying this T cell receptor (beta chain) is medium-sized. The data derive from a study of blood T cell repertoires in COVID-19. Whole-study context: Samples taken during acute and convalescent COVID-19 were collected in the United States, Italy and Spain. PBMCs, B-cell-depleted T cells, or T cells provided the cDNA or gDNA that made up the material.

Authors' data handling: Reference gene primer amplification yielded estimated nucleated cell counts. Measured with immunoSEQ multiplex PCR; TCRdb has only the in-frame clones, and not every one. The V and J calls and the clone size are those of that table, but D and trimming were determined from the DNA. The sample records tens of thousands of clones, more than 85% being singletons. This CDR3 spans 15 amino acids. J was trimmed by 6 bases and V by 5 bases; bases with no gene match: 12. CDR1 is KGHDR, CDR2 SFDVKD, per germline. The sequenced material came from peripheral blood. The rearrangement joins TRBV24-1 to TRBJ2-7; 7 nucleotides agree with TRBD1. The source is a human donor in a cohort sampled during active COVID-19. The CDR3 reads CATSGADRKGSEQYF. The CDR3 region has the DNA TGTGCCACCAGTGGAGCGGACAGGAAAGGAAGCGAGCAGTACTTC.